This T cell receptor beta chain was identified during a study of shared clonotypes between healthy human individuals. Study results and limitations: Naive CD4 clonotype sharing across four donors was roughly 5%. Even with large depth, rarefaction showed that sorted-subset sequencing was incomplete. Researchers sampled blood only, noting tissue repertoires likely differ.

The sample holds one count of this clone. Its antigen remains unknown. This table comes from immunoSEQ multiplex PCR, and its TCRdb copy is limited to in-frame clones, with some not included. The sample carries roughly 2,000,000 clones, about 95% recorded once. Naive CD8 populations comprised CD45RO-negative cells positively selected for CCR7, excluding terminally differentiated effector memory CD45RA+ cells. Among the donors, all were Caucasian adults who lived in Nashville, Tennessee. This TCR was sampled from a man between 18 and 35 years old in good health. The sample taken for sequencing was naive CD8+ T cells sorted from blood.

In DNA, the CDR3 is TGTGCCAGCAGCCCTTCTTTCACAGATACGCAGTATTTT. This encodes CASSPSFTDTQYF. The chain couples TRBV9 to TRBJ2-3; D uncertain. Trimming took 4 bases from V and 2 from J, leaving 8 bases between them. Germline CDR1 and CDR2: SGDLS and YYNGEE. The CDR3 is 13 residues long.